The 31 T cell receptor beta chains below come from one sample, sequenced in a study of cytomegalovirus exposure and HLA in healthy donors. With 60 Vbeta and 13 Jbeta primers, the PCR was carried out. Using immunoSEQ multiplex PCR, the repertoire was profiled, and TCRdb retains in-frame clones only, with some absent. The table records around 79,000 clones, over 65% of them present only once. Input material: PBMCs. The receptors derive from a woman aged 40 to 50 in good health and CMV-seropositive.

This chain joins TRBV30 and TRBJ2-6; unclear D gene. Deletions cut 4 bases from V and 3 bases from J, with 4 bases between. The CDR3 consists of 12 residues. The germline CDR1 and CDR2 sequences are GTSNPN and SVGIG (reference sequence). The CDR3 region has the DNA TGTGCCTGGACTTTTGGGGCCAACGTCCTGACTTTC. This sequence encodes CAWTFGANVLTF.

This chain joins TRBV28 and TRBJ1-5; D unresolved. CDR3 size: 14 residues. Trimming removed 5 bases at V and 4 bases at J, with 12 bases between. Germline V CDR1 and CDR2: MDHEN, SYDVKM. The CDR3 loop is CASSPLAGNQPQHF. CDR3 bases: TGTGCCAGCAGTCCCTTAGCCGGTAATCAGCCCCAGCATTTT.

This clone was seen a handful of times. The chain couples TRBV7-2 to TRBJ2-3, with 9 bases lining up with TRBD2. Germline loops: CDR1 SGHTA, CDR2 FQGNSA. J lost 13 bases, V lost 8 bases, and 7 bases had no gene match. CDR3 length equals 11 residues. CDR3 region: CASSPSGIKYF. CDR3 bases: TGTGCCAGCTCCCCTAGCGGGATAAAGTATTTT.

The V gene is TRBV5-8, the J gene TRBJ1-1, with D possibly being TRBD1 (6 bases). CDR1 SGHTS and CDR2 YDEGEE come from the germline V gene. V was trimmed by 0 bases and J by 0 bases, leaving 12 bases between them. The CDR3 spans 16 residues. The CDR3 bases are TGTGCCAGCAGCTTGGCCAGGGGAAAAATGAACACTGAAGCTTTCTTT. Translated, it gives CASSLARGKMNTEAFF.

The chain links TRBV7-9 to TRBJ1-2, with 7 bases fitting TRBD1. The CDR3 has 15 residues. J was trimmed by 8 bases and V by 1 base; bases with no gene match: 10. Germline CDR1 and CDR2: SEHNR and FQNEAQ (reference sequence). CDR3 nucleotide sequence: TGTGCCAGCAGCTTAGTAGGGGGACAGTCCGGAGGCTACACCTTC. This codes for CASSLVGGQSGGYTF.

The J gene is TRBJ1-5, the V gene TRBV18; perhaps TRBD1 as D (6 bases). Germline lookup yields CDR1 KGHSH and CDR2 LQKENI. V was clipped by 3 bases and J by 3 bases, with 15 bases between them. This CDR3 spans 16 amino acids. The CDR3: CASSPGQGLINQPQHF. In nucleotides, the CDR3 is TGTGCCAGCTCACCGGGGCAGGGGCTAATCAATCAGCCCCAGCATTTT.

V and J are TRBV27 and TRBJ2-3; D is ambiguous. The CDR3 is 14 residues long. V lost 1 base and J lost 2, with 7 bases in between. Germline CDR1 is MNHEY and CDR2 is SMNVEV (reference sequence). DNA of the CDR3: TGTGCCAGCAGTTTATTAGAAGACACAGATACGCAGTATTTT. It encodes CASSLLEDTDTQYF.

This clone was recorded once. V is TRBV27 and J is TRBJ1-5, with 8 bases aligning to TRBD1. Germline CDR1 reads MNHEY; CDR2 reads SMNVEV (reference sequence). J gave up 6 bases and V 10 bases, and 5 bases lay outside the gene matches. The CDR3 consists of 12 residues. CDR3 bases: TGTGCCACCGCTGACAGGGGTCAGCCCCAGCATTTT. This translates into CATADRGQPQHF.

The sample holds a few counts of this clone. The rearrangement joins TRBV5-4 to TRBJ1-5; D remains unclear. CDR1 is SGHNT, CDR2 YYREEE, per germline (reference sequence). Between the trimmed V and J ends, which lost 1 base and 5 bases, there was a span of 10 bases. The CDR3 consists of 14 residues. This CDR3 is CASSLYGSYQPQHF. For the CDR3, the DNA is TGTGCCAGCAGCTTGTACGGTTCCTATCAGCCCCAGCATTTT.

V usage is TRBV9 and J usage is TRBJ2-3; maybe TRBD2 (5 bases). This CDR3 has 15 residues. CDR1 is SGDLS and CDR2 is YYNGEE in the germline V gene. V was shortened by 2 bases and J by 2 bases, with 12 bases between the two germline ends. The CDR3 protein is CASSVGWGATDTQYF. The CDR3 bases are TGTGCCAGCAGCGTTGGCTGGGGAGCCACAGATACGCAGTATTTT. The complete variable domain, with remaining parts taken from reference TRBV9 and TRBJ2-3, reads DSGVTQTPKHLITATGQRVTLRCSPRSGDLSVYWYQQSLDQGLQFLIQYYNGEERAKGNILERFSAQQFPDLHSELNLSSLELGDSALYFCASSVGWGATDTQYFGPGTRLTVL.

This chain joins TRBV19 and TRBJ1-5; D is uncertain. Between the trimmed V and J ends, which lost 8 bases and 10 bases, there was a span of 15 bases. The CDR3 runs to 12 residues. CDR1 is LNHDA and CDR2 is SQIVND in the germline V gene (reference sequence). CDR3 DNA sequence: TGTGCCAGTTCGGGATCTCATTCCCCCCAGCATTTT. Its protein product is CASSGSHSPQHF.

This clone was seen a single time. The chain has TRBV19 and TRBJ2-7; tentatively, D is TRBD2 (6 bases). V lost 3 bases and J lost 2, with 14 bases in between. This CDR3 is built from 15 residues. Germline CDR1 and CDR2: LNHDA and SQIVND (reference sequence). The DNA for the CDR3 is TGTGCCAGTAGTATGGAGGGGACTGCCCCCTACGAGCAGTACTTC. Its protein product is CASSMEGTAPYEQYF.

The CDR3 DNA reads TGTGCCAGCAGCTTAGAGGCCTGGGGGGGAAGCGAAGCTGAAGCTTTCTTT. As protein: CASSLEAWGGSEAEAFF. The V call is TRBV7-8, the J call TRBJ1-1, with D possibly being TRBD1 (5 bases). CDR3 length: 17 residues. Trimming pared 1 base from V and 6 bases from J, leaving 21 bases between. Germline V gene sequence: CDR1 SGHVS, CDR2 FQNEAQ. Combining the CDR3 with reference TRBV7-8 and TRBJ1-1 gives the whole variable domain GAGVSQSPRYKVAKRGQDVALRCDPISGHVSLFWYQQALGQGPEFLTYFQNEAQLDKSGLPSDRFFAERPEGSVSTLKIQRTQQEDSAVYLCASSLEAWGGSEAEAFFGQGTRLTVV.

This clone was counted a single time. The V call is TRBV5-1, the J call TRBJ2-6; D remains unclear. V lost 0 bases and J lost 0, with 7 bases in between. The V gene's germline CDR1 is SGHRS and CDR2 YFSETQ. CDR3 length equals 16 residues. Here the CDR3 DNA reads TGCGCCAGCAGCTTGGTTGCAGGCTCTGGGGCCAACGTCCTGACTTTC. Translated, it gives CASSLVAGSGANVLTF.

The V gene is TRBV7-8, the J gene TRBJ1-5; D not certain. Per germline, CDR1 SGHVS and CDR2 FQNEAQ. The CDR3 sequence is 14 residues long. The V end was cut by 3 bases, the J end by 4 bases, with 10 bases between. CDR3 bases: TGTGCCAGCAGCTTCCTTCCAGTGAATCAGCCCCAGCATTTT. The encoded protein is CASSFLPVNQPQHF. The full variable domain, with the rest looked up from reference TRBV7-8 and TRBJ1-5, is GAGVSQSPRYKVAKRGQDVALRCDPISGHVSLFWYQQALGQGPEFLTYFQNEAQLDKSGLPSDRFFAERPEGSVSTLKIQRTQQEDSAVYLCASSFLPVNQPQHFGDGTRLSIL.

This chain links TRBV7-2 with TRBJ2-5, with D hard to call. V gave up 0 bases and J gave up 2 bases, with 4 bases separating them. Per the germline V gene, CDR1 is SGHTA and CDR2 is FQGNSA. The CDR3 contains 13 residues. CDR3 protein: CASSLASQETQYF. CDR3 bases: TGTGCCAGCAGCTTAGCCAGTCAAGAGACCCAGTACTTC.

The gene calls are TRBV27 and TRBJ2-7, with TRBD2 identical over 8 bases. CDR3 length: 13 amino acids. Per the germline V gene, CDR1 is MNHEY and CDR2 is SMNVEV (reference sequence). V dropped 5 bases and J dropped 9; count of bases not matched to a gene: 9. CDR3 coding DNA: TGTGCCAGCAGTCCGACGAGCGGGAGAATGCAGTACTTC. It specifies CASSPTSGRMQYF.

This clone was picked up a small number of times. The chain carries TRBV19 and TRBJ2-1, with D possibly being TRBD1 (5 bases). Germline V gives CDR1 LNHDA, CDR2 SQIVND (reference sequence). V lost 3 bases to trimming and J lost 13 bases, with 13 bases between them. This CDR3 has 12 residues. CDR3 DNA: TGTGCCAGTAGTATTCTGGGCAGGGAACAGTTCTTC. This encodes CASSILGREQFF. The complete variable domain, with remaining parts taken from reference TRBV19 and TRBJ2-1, reads DGGITQSPKYLFRKEGQNVTLSCEQNLNHDAMYWYRQDPGQGLRLIYYSQIVNDFQKGDIAEGYSVSREKKESFPLTVTSAQKNPTAFYLCASSILGREQFFGPGTRLTVL.

This clone was observed once. The V call is TRBV6-5, the J call TRBJ2-2; D not certain. The germline CDR1 and CDR2 sequences are MNHEY and SVGAGI. This CDR3 is 15 amino acids long. Trimming removed 0 bases from V and 1 base from J, with 6 bases in between. The CDR3 sequence is CASSYSLGNTGELFF. CDR3 nucleotides: TGTGCCAGCAGTTACTCCCTAGGGAACACCGGGGAGCTGTTTTTT.

V usage is TRBV6-5 and J usage is TRBJ1-1; D unresolved. Germline V lookup: CDR1 MNHEY, CDR2 SVGAGI. The CDR3 has 13 residues. The ends were cut back, 6 bases at V and 6 bases at J, with 14 bases in the middle. The CDR3 reads CASRKDLGSEAFF. In nucleotides, the CDR3 is TGTGCCAGCAGGAAAGACCTAGGCTCTGAAGCTTTCTTT.

V is TRBV2 and J is TRBJ2-2; D is perhaps TRBD1 (6 bases). This CDR3 has 14 amino acids. Looked up from germline, CDR1 is SNHLY and CDR2 is FYNNEI. Trimming pared 6 bases from V and 6 bases from J, leaving 14 bases between. CDR3 protein: CASSLGHEAGELFF. The DNA for the CDR3 is TGTGCCAGCAGCCTGGGACACGAGGCCGGGGAGCTGTTTTTT.

The rearrangement links TRBV7-2 to TRBJ2-7, with D perhaps TRBD1 (6 bases). The CDR3 spans 15 residues. Germline-derived CDR1 and CDR2 are SGHTA and FQGNSA. The germline V and J ends were trimmed by 4 bases and 0 bases, with 13 bases remaining between them. The CDR3 DNA reads as TGTGCCAGCAGCTACAATCAGGGGAGCTCCTACGAGCAGTACTTC. Protein sequence: CASSYNQGSSYEQYF.

The gene calls are TRBV30 and TRBJ1-1, with a weak D call TRBD1 (6 bases). Trimming shortened V by 0 bases and J by 4 bases, and 12 bases separated the two germline ends. The CDR3 length is 14 residues. The germline CDR1 and CDR2 sequences are GTSNPN and SVGIG (reference sequence). CDR3 region: CAWSVGGSVTEAFF. The CDR3 DNA sequence: TGTGCCTGGAGTGTAGGGGGATCGGTCACTGAAGCTTTCTTT.

Concerning this clone itself: A much more abundant neighbour one base away suggests this may be a read error. Other DNA sequences from this sample encode an identical CDR3 as well. The chain carries TRBV19 and TRBJ2-6, with unresolved D. V lost 3 bases and J 0 bases, leaving 6 bases between the germline ends. CDR1 LNHDA and CDR2 SQIVND come from the germline V gene (reference sequence). The CDR3 loop spans 15 amino acids. Written as DNA, the CDR3 is TGTGCCAGTAGTATTGAGGTCTCTGGGGCCAACGTCCTGACTTTC. The encoded protein is CASSIEVSGANVLTF.

In this sample, this clone turned up once. V and J are TRBV6-6 and TRBJ1-5; tentative D call: TRBD1 (5 bases). The CDR3 is 11 residues long. The germline V gene has CDR1 MNHNY and CDR2 SVGAGI (reference sequence). V lost 7 bases and J lost 10, with 11 bases in between. CDR3 in amino acids: CASTNQGPQHF. The CDR3, as DNA: TGTGCCAGCACTAACCAGGGTCCCCAGCATTTT.

This clone was seen a few times. This chain joins TRBV19 and TRBJ2-3, with D possibly TRBD1 on 6 matching bases. Trimming took off 5 bases at V and 3 bases at J, with 9 bases between the two ends. CDR1 is LNHDA, CDR2 SQIVND, per germline (reference sequence). This CDR3 region has 13 residues. In nucleotides, the CDR3 is TGTGCCAGTAGTGACACAGGGACAGATACGCAGTATTTT. It encodes CASSDTGTDTQYF. Filled out from reference TRBV19 and TRBJ2-3, the complete variable domain reads DGGITQSPKYLFRKEGQNVTLSCEQNLNHDAMYWYRQDPGQGLRLIYYSQIVNDFQKGDIAEGYSVSREKKESFPLTVTSAQKNPTAFYLCASSDTGTDTQYFGPGTRLTVL.

A word on this clone: As the CDR3 is not closed by the conserved phenylalanine or tryptophan, this likely results from a read error. V gene TRBV2 combines with J gene TRBJ2-7; D is perhaps TRBD1 (6 bases). CDR1 and CDR2 (germline): SNHLY, FYNNEI. The CDR3 is made up of 12 amino acids. The CDR3 DNA sequence: TGTGCCAGCAGAGAGACAGGATACGACCAGTACTGC. Translating it yields CASRETGYDQYC.

The chain carries TRBV28 and TRBJ2-1; TRBD2 matches 12 bases. The CDR3 has 18 residues. The trim removed 4 bases at V and 2 bases at J, leaving 9 bases unmatched. Germline V gene data show CDR1 as MDHEN and CDR2 as SYDVKM. CDR3 coding DNA: TGTGCCAGCAGTTCCCCTGGACTAGCGGGATCCGCCTACAATGAGCAGTTCTTC. As protein: CASSSPGLAGSAYNEQFF.

The chain links TRBV4-3 to TRBJ1-1, with D unclear. This CDR3 is 15 amino acids long. V dropped 3 bases and J dropped 1 base, with 12 bases sitting between them. The V gene's germline CDR1 is LGHNA and CDR2 YSLEER. This CDR3 is CASSQYWAGNTEAFF. CDR3 coding DNA: TGCGCCAGCAGCCAGTATTGGGCAGGGAACACTGAAGCTTTCTTT.

The V gene is TRBV18, the J gene TRBJ1-5; 7 positions match TRBD1. Germline-derived CDR1 and CDR2 are KGHSH and LQKENI. CDR3 size: 15 residues. The V segment lost 4 bases and the J segment 0 bases; nucleotides outside the gene matches: 3. The CDR3 spells CASSQQGNSNQPQHF. The CDR3 bases are TGTGCCAGCTCACAACAGGGGAATAGCAATCAGCCCCAGCATTTT. The variable domain in full, completed from reference TRBV18 and TRBJ1-5, reads NAGVMQNPRHLVRRRGQEARLRCSPMKGHSHVYWYRQLPEEGLKFMVYLQKENIIDESGMPKERFSAEFPKEGPSILRIQQVVRGDSAAYFCASSQQGNSNQPQHFGDGTRLSIL.

This sequence joins TRBV4-3 and TRBJ1-2, with 7 bases aligning to TRBD1. This CDR3 has 16 residues. With V trimmed by 2 bases and J by 0 bases, 6 bases remained unmatched. Germline CDR1 is LGHNA and CDR2 is YSLEER. The CDR3 is CASSQLGGASNYGYTF. The CDR3 bases are TGCGCCAGCAGCCAATTAGGGGGCGCGTCTAACTATGGCTACACCTTC.